This T cell receptor (beta chain) was documented in a study of T cells after yellow fever vaccination (dated by TCRdb to between 2017 and 2020). With respect to the entire study: The SMART-Seq v4 Ultra Low Input RNA kit was used to prepare libraries from fractions with low cell numbers. Blood was collected at multiple timepoints before and after primary and secondary immunization, and bulk PBMC replicates and cell subsets were isolated. To follow T-cell clones before and after primary and booster YFV17D yellow fever vaccination, bulk TCR alpha and beta repertoires were sequenced over time. Two healthy male donors, one aged 18 to 30 and one aged 30 to 40 years, made up the cohort. Results and caveats for the whole study, not just this receptor: A small fraction of clonotypes appeared in both the CD4 and CD8 compartments, likely as a result of convergent recombination. Most clones expanded after primary vaccination were re-detected after the booster (almost 98% of CD4 and around nine tenths of CD8), suggesting broad memory maintenance. Because abundant contaminating clonotypes from the bulk population could be contained in FACS-sorted repertoires, computational filtering was required. Because the study included only two donors, the extent to which the findings can be generalized is limited. The secondary T-cell response was found to be weaker but faster than the primary response, with a peak reached on day 5 rather than on day 15.

This clonotype was seen ten or more times. The antigen this receptor binds is unknown. The record has no base qualities; no much larger clone is one base away. The label giving this sample's treatment or condition can be read as: live attenuated yellow fever vaccine strain. PBMCs were isolated from peripheral blood using a standard Ficoll-Paque protocol. Dynabeads CD4 and CD8 positive selection kits were used to isolate CD4 and CD8 T-cell fractions. TriZol was used to extract RNA from bulk PBMCs, from CD4 and CD8 fractions, and from dextramer-positive and dextramer-negative fractions. The V end loses 4 bases and the J end loses 0 bases, and a stretch of 16 bases separates them. Including cysteine and phenylalanine, the CDR3 has 17 amino acids. The CDR3 DNA has 51 bases and is translated from base 1. The CDR1 and CDR2 encoded by the germline V gene are MNHEY and SVGAGI. TCR cDNA was made using 5'RACE template switching, a step that added a universal primer site and unique molecular identifiers. Priming for cDNA synthesis came from both the TCR alpha and TCR beta constant segments. Library amplification involved two PCR steps, and the second step added sample barcodes and sequencing adapters. Sequencing of the libraries was done on either Illumina HiSeq 2500 (2x100 bp) or NovaSeq (2x150 bp). Regarding the original processing steps: MIGEC handled demultiplexing of reads and collapsing into UMI consensus sequences, while MiXCR performed V(D)J alignment. Using edgeR on replicate PBMC samples, clonotypes were called vaccine-responding if FDR was below 0.01 and the log2 fold change was above 5 up to day 15. Bulk clonotypes were assigned CD4 or CD8 identity according to which sequenced CD4 or CD8 repertoire held them at higher abundance. TCRdb cleaned the public reads at Q25 with fastp, built clones with MiXCR and kept in-frame beta chains. Duplicate CDR3 protein sequences are folded into a single record with the most common DNA and genes. What appears here as the V and J calls and clone size reflects TCRdb's work, not the paper's. The sample has roughly 50,000 distinct CDR3 sequences on record, 6% to 8% of them singletons. 28% of the sample is in the top ten clones.

The chain links TRBV6-5 with TRBJ2-4; 6 matching bases give a weak D call of TRBD2. The sequence derives from a man younger than 30 who received the YFV17D yellow fever vaccine. The specimen was CD8+ T cells sorted from PBMCs, collected less than 16 days after the first yellow fever vaccination. In nucleotide form, the sequence is TGTGCCAGCAGTTTGTGGCGGGGAGCCTTAGCCAAAAACATTCAGTACTTC. The translation is CASSLWRGALAKNIQYF.